This TCR beta chain was sequenced for a study of blood T cell repertoires in COVID-19. This CDR3 is 16 amino acids long. The J segment lost 10 bases and the V segment lost 4 bases, leaving 11 bases of the junction unmatched. CDR1 is ENHRY, CDR2 SYGVKD, per germline. Source study methods: Cell counts per sample came from amplifying reference gene primers. Clones were read by immunoSEQ multiplex PCR, and TCRdb kept only the in-frame ones, dropping some. D and trimming were read from the DNA, whereas the V and J calls and clone size are those reported in that table. Here the sample spans over 300,000 clones, approximately 91% being singletons.

The TCR comes from a woman aged 35 to 49 who had recovered from COVID-19. The V gene is TRBV10-3, the J gene TRBJ1-6; TRBD1 agrees at 9 bases. Source material: PBMCs or T cells enriched from blood (not recorded which). The CDR3 sequence is CAISAIPGQGGSPLHF. The CDR3 bases are TGTGCCATCAGTGCAATTCCGGGACAGGGAGGATCACCCCTCCACTTT.